These T cell receptor beta chains were read from a single sample in a study of blood T cell repertoires in COVID-19. TCRdb's copy holds only in-frame clones and misses some; the assay was immunoSEQ multiplex PCR. Of approximately 79,000 clones detected, 84% appear once; the ten largest clones hold 20% to 25%. The sample taken for sequencing was peripheral blood. The receptors were gathered from a woman in her forties or fifties with acute or convalescent COVID-19. CDR3s include the opening cysteine and the closing phenylalanine or tryptophan.

CATSAGVAVSYNEQFF TRBJ2-1 16 TRBV24-1
CASSTWDRDYGYTF TRBJ1-2 14 TRBV7-9
CASSGRQGTDGELFF TRBJ2-2 15 TRBV21-1
CASSPFLDSLYGYTF TRBJ1-2 15 TRBV7-2
CASRKRDGTNYGYTF TRBJ1-2 15 TRBV5-1
CASSLGLADYNEQFF TRBJ2-1 15 TRBV13
CASSFDRNTEAFF TRBJ1-1 13 TRBV6-2/TRBV6-3
CASSSIETYEQYF TRBJ2-7 13 TRBV12-3/TRBV12-4
CASSQGTGELFF TRBJ2-2 12 TRBV12-3/TRBV12-4
CASSVGLLATQETQYF TRBJ2-5 16 TRBV9
CATSRERDVNEQFF TRBJ2-1 14 TRBV15
CASTVGQGDYGYTF TRBJ1-2 14 TRBV6-5
CASSEGVPRGYGYTF TRBJ1-2 15 TRBV6-1
CSVGGADGYTF TRBJ1-2 11 TRBV29-1
CASSLGAGNTIYF TRBJ1-3 13 TRBV25-1
CASSLCPGNCEQYF TRBJ2-7 14 TRBV28
CASSLEGVSAGANVLTF TRBJ2-6 17 TRBV5-1
CASSLEPFSTDTQYF TRBJ2-3 15 TRBV7-3
CASSLFAGGTPYEQYF TRBJ2-7 16 TRBV13
CASSRDRAAALSGELFF TRBJ2-2 17 TRBV6-2/TRBV6-3
CASRPLSGGYNEQFF TRBJ2-1 15 TRBV7-9
CASSPFEEQYF TRBJ2-7 11 TRBV2
CASSQLAGWVTDTQYF TRBJ2-3 16 TRBV5-6
CASSLPGVRGYTF TRBJ1-2 13 TRBV7-3
CASSYGDRYNYGYTF TRBJ1-2 15 TRBV6-5
CASSQVRQGVKDTQYF TRBJ2-3 16 TRBV4-3
CASSPAGVDTQYF TRBJ2-3 13 TRBV12-3/TRBV12-4
CAWSITQGSRFEKLFF TRBJ1-4 16 TRBV30
CASSADRDQPQHF TRBJ1-5 13 TRBV6-5
CASSEGTGALHF TRBJ1-6 12 TRBV9
CASSHITRDRVLSGANVLTF TRBJ2-6 20 TRBV27
CASSRRGEGGYTF TRBJ1-2 13 TRBV7-3
CASSRRTNEKLFF TRBJ1-4 13 TRBV19
CASSQYRDSRSSGNTIYF TRBJ1-3 18 TRBV9
CASSQVSGSYEQFF TRBJ2-1 14 TRBV14
CASSETGGPQTQYF TRBJ2-5 14 TRBV7-3
CASSESRGGISYEQYF TRBJ2-7 16 TRBV25-1
CASSPARVADGYTF TRBJ1-2 14 TRBV5-4
CASSSQATSGPYNEQFF TRBJ2-1 17 TRBV19
CATSDRLTTRRNEQFF TRBJ2-1 16 TRBV24-1
CASSGPGQSNYGYTF TRBJ1-2 15 TRBV2
CSASSRGLNWDTEAFF TRBJ1-1 16 TRBV20-1
CASSYTRETQYF TRBJ2-5 12 TRBV6-2/TRBV6-3
CASSQAGSGGAGETQYF TRBJ2-5 17 TRBV3-1/TRBV3-2
CASSPVPGTEAFF TRBJ1-1 13 TRBV5-6
CASSLKAGTSGRRGGDEQFF TRBJ2-1 20 TRBV27
CASSQTVNTGELFF TRBJ2-2 14 TRBV18
CASSRTSGGAGETQYF TRBJ2-5 16 TRBV7-7
CASSGSGTEAFF TRBJ1-1 12 TRBV28
CASSQAGGPLYTQYF TRBJ2-3 15 TRBV3-1/TRBV3-2
CASGLVQGGPLFRTDTQYF TRBJ2-3 19 TRBV12-5
CASSRSGGTRTDTQYF TRBJ2-3 16 TRBV19
CASSFDRGSYQPQHF TRBJ1-5 15 TRBV18